Presented here are 5 T cell receptor beta chains from one specimen sequenced in a study of T cells in Graves' hyperthyroidism and ophthalmopathy. RNA transcripts gave rise to amplified TCR beta CDR3 regions. Primed by the HTBI set, a first-round RT-PCR was run on the TCR CDR3. TCRdb analysed the multiplex PCR reads with MiXCR anew, one entry per CDR3 protein. The table has approximately 360,000 distinct CDR3 sequences, 20% to 25% seen once. The source material was blood. The receptors come from a man aged 50-59 years with Graves' hyperthyroidism.

This clonotype was counted ten times or more. V gene TRBV11-2 combines with J gene TRBJ2-3; D tentatively reads TRBD1 or TRBD2 (5 bases each). The CDR3 is 15 amino acids. Germline CDR1 is SGHAT and CDR2 is FQNNGV. The germline V and J ends were trimmed by 6 bases and 0 bases, with 13 bases remaining between them. This CDR3 reads CASSVTGLSTDTQYF. DNA of the CDR3: TGTGCCAGCAGTGTAACGGGGCTGAGCACAGATACGCAGTATTTT.

The sample holds a few counts of this clonotype. This chain uses TRBV7-2 with TRBJ2-3, with D possibly being TRBD2 (5 bases). V lost 4 bases to trimming and J lost 6 bases, with 14 bases between them. CDR1 and CDR2 (germline): SGHTA, FQGNSA. The CDR3 contains 14 residues. CDR3 DNA: TGTGCCAGCAGCTCGGACTCGACTCTGGATACGCAGTATTTT. Translating it yields CASSSDSTLDTQYF.

The chain is built from TRBV28 and TRBJ2-2, with D perhaps matching TRBD2 (6 bases). The V and J ends lost 8 bases and 3 bases respectively, with 13 bases between them. This CDR3 is built from 14 residues. CDR1 is MDHEN, CDR2 SYDVKM, per germline. CDR3 in amino acids: CASGGGAYTGELFF. For the CDR3, the DNA is TGTGCCAGCGGAGGCGGGGCTTACACCGGGGAGCTGTTTTTT.

This clonotype was picked up a small number of times. The chain has TRBV6-1 and TRBJ1-5, with D possibly matching TRBD1 (5 bases). CDR3 length: 15 amino acids. Germline loops: CDR1 MNHNS, CDR2 SASEGT. Trimming removed 7 bases from V and 7 bases from J, with 20 bases in between. The CDR3 loop is CASTMLGAGKQPQHF. DNA for the CDR3: TGTGCCAGCACCATGCTAGGGGCAGGGAAGCAGCCCCAGCATTTT.

V usage is TRBV28 and J usage is TRBJ1-5; D is unclear. Trimming pared 2 bases from V and 5 bases from J, leaving 7 bases between. The CDR3 consists of 13 residues. CDR1 MDHEN and CDR2 SYDVKM come from the germline V gene. CDR3 amino acids: CASSLHSYQPQHF. CDR3 coding DNA: TGTGCCAGCAGTTTACACTCCTATCAGCCCCAGCATTTT.